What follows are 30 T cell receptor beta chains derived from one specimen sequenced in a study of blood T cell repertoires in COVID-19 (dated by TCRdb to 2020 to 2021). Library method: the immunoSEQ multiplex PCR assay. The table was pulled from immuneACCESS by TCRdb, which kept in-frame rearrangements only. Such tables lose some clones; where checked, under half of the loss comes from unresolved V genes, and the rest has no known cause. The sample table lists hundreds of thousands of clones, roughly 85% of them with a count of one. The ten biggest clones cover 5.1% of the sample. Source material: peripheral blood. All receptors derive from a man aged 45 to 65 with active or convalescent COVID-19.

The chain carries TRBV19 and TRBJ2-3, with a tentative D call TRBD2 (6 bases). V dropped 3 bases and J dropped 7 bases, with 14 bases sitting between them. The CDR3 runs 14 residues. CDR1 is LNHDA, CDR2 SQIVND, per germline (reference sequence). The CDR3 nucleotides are TGTGCCAGTAGTATTGGAGGGTCCGGGAATACGCAGTATTTT. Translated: CASSIGGSGNTQYF.

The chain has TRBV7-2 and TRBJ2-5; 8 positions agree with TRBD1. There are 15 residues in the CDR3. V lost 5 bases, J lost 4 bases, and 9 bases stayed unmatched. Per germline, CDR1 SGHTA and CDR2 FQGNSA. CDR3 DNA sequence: TGTGCCAGCAGCCACGGCAGGGGGCGCGGAGAGACCCAGTACTTC. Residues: CASSHGRGRGETQYF.

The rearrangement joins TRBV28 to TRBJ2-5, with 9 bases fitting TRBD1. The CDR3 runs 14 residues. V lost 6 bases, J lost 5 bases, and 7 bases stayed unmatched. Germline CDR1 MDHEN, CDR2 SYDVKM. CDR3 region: CASRQQGAGETQYF. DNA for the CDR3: TGTGCCAGCAGGCAACAGGGGGCAGGGGAGACCCAGTACTTC.

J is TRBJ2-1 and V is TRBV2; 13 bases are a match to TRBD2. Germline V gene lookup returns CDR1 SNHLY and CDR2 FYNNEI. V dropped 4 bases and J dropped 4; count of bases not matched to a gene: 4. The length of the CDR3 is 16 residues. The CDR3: CASSGILAGGYNEQFF. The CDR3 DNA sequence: TGTGCCAGCAGTGGGATACTAGCGGGAGGGTACAATGAGCAGTTCTTC. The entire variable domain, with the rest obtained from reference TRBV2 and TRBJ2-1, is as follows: EPEVTQTPSHQVTQMGQEVILRCVPISNHLYFYWYRQILGQKVEFLVSFYNNEISEKSEIFDDQFSVERPDGSNFTLKIRSTKLEDSAMYFCASSGILAGGYNEQFFGPGTRLTVL.

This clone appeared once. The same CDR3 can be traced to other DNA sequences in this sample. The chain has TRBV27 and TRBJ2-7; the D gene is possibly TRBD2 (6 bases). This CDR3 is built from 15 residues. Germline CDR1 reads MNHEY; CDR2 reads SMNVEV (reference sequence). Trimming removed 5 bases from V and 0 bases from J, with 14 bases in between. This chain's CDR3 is CASSPRDSRSYEQYF. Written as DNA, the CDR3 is TGTGCCAGCAGTCCCCGGGACTCTCGCTCCTACGAGCAGTACTTC.

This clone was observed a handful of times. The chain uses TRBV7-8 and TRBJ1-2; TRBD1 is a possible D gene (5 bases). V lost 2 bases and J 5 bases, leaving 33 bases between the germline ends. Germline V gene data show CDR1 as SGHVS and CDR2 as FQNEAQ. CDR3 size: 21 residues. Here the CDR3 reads CASSLIRGSLTDGLRYYGYTF. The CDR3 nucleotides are TGTGCCAGCAGCTTAATCCGAGGTAGTTTGACAGACGGACTACGATATTATGGCTACACCTTC.

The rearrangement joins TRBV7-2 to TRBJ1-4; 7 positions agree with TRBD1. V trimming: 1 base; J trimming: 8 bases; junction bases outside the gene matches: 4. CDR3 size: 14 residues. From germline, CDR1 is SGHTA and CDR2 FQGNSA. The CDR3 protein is CASSLGGGEEKLFF. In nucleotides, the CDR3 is TGTGCCAGCAGCTTAGGAGGGGGCGAAGAAAAACTGTTTTTT.

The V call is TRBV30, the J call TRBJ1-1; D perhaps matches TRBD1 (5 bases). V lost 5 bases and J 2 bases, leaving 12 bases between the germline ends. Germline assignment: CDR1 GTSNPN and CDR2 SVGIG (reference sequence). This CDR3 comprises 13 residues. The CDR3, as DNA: TGTGCCTGGGACCGGGGACTCAACACTGAAGCTTTCTTT. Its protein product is CAWDRGLNTEAFF.

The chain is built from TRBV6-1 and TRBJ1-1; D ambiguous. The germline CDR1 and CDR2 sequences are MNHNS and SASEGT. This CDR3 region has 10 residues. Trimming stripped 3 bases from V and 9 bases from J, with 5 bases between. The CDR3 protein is CASSDIKAFF. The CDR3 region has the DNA TGTGCCAGCAGTGATATTAAAGCTTTCTTT.

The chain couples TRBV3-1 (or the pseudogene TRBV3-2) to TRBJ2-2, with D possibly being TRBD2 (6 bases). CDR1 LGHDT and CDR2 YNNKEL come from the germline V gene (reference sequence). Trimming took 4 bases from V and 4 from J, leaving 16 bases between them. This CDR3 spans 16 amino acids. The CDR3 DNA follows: TGTGCCAGCAGCCGGGACCCCCGGGGGAGCACCGGGGAGCTGTTTTTT. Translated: CASSRDPRGSTGELFF.

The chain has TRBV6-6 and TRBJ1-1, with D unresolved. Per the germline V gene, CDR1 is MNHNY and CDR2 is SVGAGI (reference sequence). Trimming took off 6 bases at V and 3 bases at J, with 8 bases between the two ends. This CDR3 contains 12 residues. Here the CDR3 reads CASSQRYTEAFF. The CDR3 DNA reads TGTGCCAGCAGCCAGCGGTACACTGAAGCTTTCTTT.

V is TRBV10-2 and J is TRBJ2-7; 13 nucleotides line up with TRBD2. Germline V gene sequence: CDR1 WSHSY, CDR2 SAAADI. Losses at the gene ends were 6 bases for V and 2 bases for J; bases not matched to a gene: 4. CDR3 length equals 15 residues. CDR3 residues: CASSRLAGGTYEQYF. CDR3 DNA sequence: TGCGCCAGCAGCCGACTAGCGGGAGGTACCTACGAGCAGTACTTC.

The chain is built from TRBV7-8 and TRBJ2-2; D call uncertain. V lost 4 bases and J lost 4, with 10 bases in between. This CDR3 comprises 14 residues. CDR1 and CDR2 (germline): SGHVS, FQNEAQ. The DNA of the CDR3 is TGTGCCAGCAGCTCCCGGGTGGCCACCGGGGAGCTGTTTTTT. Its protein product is CASSSRVATGELFF.

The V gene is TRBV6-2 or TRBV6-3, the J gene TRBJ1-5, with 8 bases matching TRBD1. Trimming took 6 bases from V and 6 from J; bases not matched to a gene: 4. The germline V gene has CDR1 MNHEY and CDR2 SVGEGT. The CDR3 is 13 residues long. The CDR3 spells CASSGQGGQPQHF. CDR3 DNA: TGTGCCAGCAGCGGACAGGGAGGTCAGCCCCAGCATTTT.

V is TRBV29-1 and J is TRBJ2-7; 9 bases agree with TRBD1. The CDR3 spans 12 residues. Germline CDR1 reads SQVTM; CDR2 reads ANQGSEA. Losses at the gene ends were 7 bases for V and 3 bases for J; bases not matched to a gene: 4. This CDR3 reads CSAMGQGYEQYF. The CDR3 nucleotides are TGCAGCGCCATGGGACAGGGCTACGAGCAGTACTTC.

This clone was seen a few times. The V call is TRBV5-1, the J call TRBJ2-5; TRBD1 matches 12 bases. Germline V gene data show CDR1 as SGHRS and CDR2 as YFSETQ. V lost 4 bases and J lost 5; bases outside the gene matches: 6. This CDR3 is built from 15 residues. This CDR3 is CASSRRDRGRETQYF. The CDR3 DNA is TGCGCCAGCAGCAGGAGGGACAGGGGGCGGGAGACCCAGTACTTC.

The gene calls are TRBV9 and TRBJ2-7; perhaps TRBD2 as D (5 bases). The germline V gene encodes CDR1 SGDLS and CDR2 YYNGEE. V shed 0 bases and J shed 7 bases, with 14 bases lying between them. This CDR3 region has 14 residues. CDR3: CASSVAGSPGEQYF. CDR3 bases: TGTGCCAGCAGCGTAGCCGGGTCTCCGGGAGAGCAGTACTTC.

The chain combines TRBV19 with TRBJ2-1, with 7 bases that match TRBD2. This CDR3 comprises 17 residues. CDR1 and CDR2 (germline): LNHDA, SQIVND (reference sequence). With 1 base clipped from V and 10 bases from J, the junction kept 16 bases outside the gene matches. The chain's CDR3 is CASSIVPGTNLPIEQFF. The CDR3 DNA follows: TGTGCCAGTAGTATAGTACCCGGGACTAACCTACCGATCGAGCAGTTCTTC.

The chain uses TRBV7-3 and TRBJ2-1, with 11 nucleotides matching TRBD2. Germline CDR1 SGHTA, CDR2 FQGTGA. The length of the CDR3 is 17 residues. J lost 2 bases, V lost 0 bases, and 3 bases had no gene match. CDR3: CASSLTTTSGTYNEQFF. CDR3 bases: TGTGCCAGCAGCTTAACGACGACTAGCGGGACCTACAATGAGCAGTTCTTC.

In DNA form, the CDR3 reads TGTGCCAGCAACTTGGGGACTAGAGGGACCCAGTACTTC. It is translated as CASNLGTRGTQYF. The chain couples TRBV6-6 to TRBJ2-5; 8 bases are a match to TRBD2. V lost 7 bases, J lost 7 bases, and 8 bases stayed unmatched. Germline V gene lookup returns CDR1 MNHNY and CDR2 SVGAGI (reference sequence). CDR3 length: 13 amino acids.

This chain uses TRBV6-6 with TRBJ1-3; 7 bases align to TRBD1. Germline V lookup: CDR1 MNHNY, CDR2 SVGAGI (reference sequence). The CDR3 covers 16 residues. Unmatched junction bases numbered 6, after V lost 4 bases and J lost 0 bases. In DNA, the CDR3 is TGTGCCAGCAGTTCTCCGGGACAGCGCTCTGGAAACACCATATATTTT. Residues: CASSSPGQRSGNTIYF.

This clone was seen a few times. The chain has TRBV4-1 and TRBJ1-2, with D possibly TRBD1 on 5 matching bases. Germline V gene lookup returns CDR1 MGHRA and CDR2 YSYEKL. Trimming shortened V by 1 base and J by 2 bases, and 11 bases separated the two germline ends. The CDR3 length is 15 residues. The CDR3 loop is CASSQVGGVNYGYTF. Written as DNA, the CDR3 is TGCGCCAGCAGCCAAGTTGGGGGGGTGAACTATGGCTACACCTTC.

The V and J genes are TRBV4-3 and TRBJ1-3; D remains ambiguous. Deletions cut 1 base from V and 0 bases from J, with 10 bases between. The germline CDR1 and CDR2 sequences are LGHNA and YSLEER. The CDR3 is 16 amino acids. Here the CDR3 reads CASSQVSRHSGNTIYF. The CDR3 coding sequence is TGCGCCAGCAGCCAAGTGTCGCGGCACTCTGGAAACACCATATATTTT.

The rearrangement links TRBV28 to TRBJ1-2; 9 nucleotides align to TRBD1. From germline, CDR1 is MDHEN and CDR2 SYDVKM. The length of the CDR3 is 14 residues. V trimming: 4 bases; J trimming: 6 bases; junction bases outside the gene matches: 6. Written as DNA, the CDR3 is TGTGCCAGCAGTTCCCCGGGACAGGGCGATGGCTACACCTTC. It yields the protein CASSSPGQGDGYTF.

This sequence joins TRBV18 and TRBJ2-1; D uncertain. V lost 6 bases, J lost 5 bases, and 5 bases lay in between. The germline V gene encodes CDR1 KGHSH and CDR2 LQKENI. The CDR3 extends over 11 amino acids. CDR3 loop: CASSVDNEQFF. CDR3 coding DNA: TGTGCCAGCTCCGTAGACAATGAGCAGTTCTTC. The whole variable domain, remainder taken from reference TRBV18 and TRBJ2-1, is NAGVMQNPRHLVRRRGQEARLRCSPMKGHSHVYWYRQLPEEGLKFMVYLQKENIIDESGMPKERFSAEFPKEGPSILRIQQVVRGDSAAYFCASSVDNEQFFGPGTRLTVL.

The CDR3 DNA is TGTGCCAGTAGTATTAGTGGGATCTTCGGACTCGGGCGTCCTGAAGCTTTCTTT. Its protein is CASSISGIFGLGRPEAFF. This chain joins TRBV19 and TRBJ1-1; no definite D call. V lost 3 bases, J lost 6 bases, and 26 bases lay in between. This CDR3 contains 18 residues. CDR1 is LNHDA and CDR2 is SQIVND in the germline V gene (reference sequence).

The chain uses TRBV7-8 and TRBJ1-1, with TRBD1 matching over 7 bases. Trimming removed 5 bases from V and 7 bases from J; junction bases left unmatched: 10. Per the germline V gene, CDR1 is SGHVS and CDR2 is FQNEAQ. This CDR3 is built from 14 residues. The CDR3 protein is CASSLTGAGGEAFF. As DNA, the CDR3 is TGTGCCAGCAGCCTTACCGGGGCAGGGGGTGAAGCTTTCTTT.

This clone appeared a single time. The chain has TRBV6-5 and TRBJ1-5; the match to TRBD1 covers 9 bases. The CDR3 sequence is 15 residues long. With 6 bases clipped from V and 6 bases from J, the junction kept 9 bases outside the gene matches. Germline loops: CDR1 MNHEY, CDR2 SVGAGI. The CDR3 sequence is CASSRQGVGGQPQHF. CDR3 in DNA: TGTGCCAGCAGCCGACAGGGGGTAGGTGGTCAGCCCCAGCATTTT.

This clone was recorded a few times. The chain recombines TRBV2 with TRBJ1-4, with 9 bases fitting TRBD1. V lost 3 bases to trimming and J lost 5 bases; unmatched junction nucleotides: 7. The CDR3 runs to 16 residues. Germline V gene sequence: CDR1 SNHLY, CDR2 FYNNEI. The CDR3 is CASSEARQGGNEKLFF. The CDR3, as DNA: TGTGCCAGCAGTGAGGCTAGACAGGGGGGAAATGAAAAACTGTTTTTT.

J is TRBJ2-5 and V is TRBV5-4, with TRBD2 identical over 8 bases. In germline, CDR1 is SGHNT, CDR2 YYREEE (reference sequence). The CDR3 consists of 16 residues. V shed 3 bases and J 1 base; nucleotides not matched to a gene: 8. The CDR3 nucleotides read TGTGCCAGCAGCTCGGGGCTAGCGGGCCGCCAAGAGACCCAGTACTTC. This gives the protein CASSSGLAGRQETQYF.